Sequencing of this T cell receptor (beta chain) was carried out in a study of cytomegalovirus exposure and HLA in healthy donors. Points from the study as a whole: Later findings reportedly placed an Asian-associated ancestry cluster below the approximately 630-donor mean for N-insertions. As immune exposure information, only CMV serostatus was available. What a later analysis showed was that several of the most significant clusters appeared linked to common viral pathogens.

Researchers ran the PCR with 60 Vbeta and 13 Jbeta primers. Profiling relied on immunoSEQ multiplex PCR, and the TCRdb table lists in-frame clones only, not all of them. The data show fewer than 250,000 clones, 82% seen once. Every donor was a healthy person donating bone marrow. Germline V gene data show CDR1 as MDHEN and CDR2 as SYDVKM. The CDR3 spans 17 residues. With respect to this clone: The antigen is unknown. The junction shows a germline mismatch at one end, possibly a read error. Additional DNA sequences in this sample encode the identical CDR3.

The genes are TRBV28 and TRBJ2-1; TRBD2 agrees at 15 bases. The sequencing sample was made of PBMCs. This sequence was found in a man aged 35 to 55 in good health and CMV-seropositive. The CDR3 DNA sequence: TGTGCCAGCAGTTCCCCCGGACTAGCGGGAGGGCCTAGTGAGCAATTCTTC. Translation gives CASSSPGLAGGPSEQFF.